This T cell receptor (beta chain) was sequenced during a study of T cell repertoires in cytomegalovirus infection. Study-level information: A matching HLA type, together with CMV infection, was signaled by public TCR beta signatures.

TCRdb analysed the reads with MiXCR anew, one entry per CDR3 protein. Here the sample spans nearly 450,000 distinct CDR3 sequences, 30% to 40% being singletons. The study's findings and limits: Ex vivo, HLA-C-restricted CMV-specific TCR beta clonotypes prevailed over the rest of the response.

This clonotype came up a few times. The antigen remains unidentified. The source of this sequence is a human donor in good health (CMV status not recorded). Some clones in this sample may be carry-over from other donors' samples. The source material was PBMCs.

The CDR3 loop is CASITGSSNQPQHF. As DNA, the CDR3 is TGTGCCAGCATTACAGGGTCTAGCAATCAGCCCCAGCATTTT. V and J are TRBV6-6 and TRBJ1-5, with D maybe TRBD1 (6 bases). CDR3 size: 14 residues. Between the trimmed V and J ends, which lost 7 bases and 0 bases, there was a span of 10 bases. Germline V CDR1 and CDR2: MNHNY, SVGAGI (reference sequence).